The 27 T cell receptor beta chains reported below all come from one sample, sequenced in a study of STAT5B mutations in CD4+ large granular lymphocyte leukemia. TCRdb keeps only in-frame clones here, not all; method: immunoSEQ multiplex PCR. This table has fewer than 40,000 clones, approximately 88% appearing once. Sample: CD4+ T cells from blood buffy coats. These receptors all come from a human donor in good health.

The chain employs TRBV10-3 and TRBJ2-3, with D unresolved. This CDR3 is built from 13 residues. The germline V gene has CDR1 ENHRY and CDR2 SYGVKD. Trimming removed 7 bases at V and 2 bases at J, with 10 bases between. CDR3 in DNA: TGTGCCATCAAGGAGACGAACACAGATACGCAGTATTTT. Its translation is CAIKETNTDTQYF.

The genes are TRBV20-1 and TRBJ2-1; D not certain. The CDR3 is 11 residues long. The V gene's germline CDR1 is DFQATT and CDR2 SNEGSKA (reference sequence). V gave up 2 bases and J gave up 7 bases, with 6 bases separating them. The CDR3 DNA is TGCAGTGCTAGAACGGATAATGAGCAGTTCTTC. This encodes CSARTDNEQFF.

The rearrangement joins TRBV5-6 to TRBJ2-2; the match to TRBD2 covers 11 bases. The germline gives CDR1 SGHDT, CDR2 YYEEEE. Losses at the gene ends were 3 bases for V and 4 bases for J; bases not matched to a gene: 11. The CDR3 has 18 residues. The CDR3 DNA is TGTGCCAGCAGCTCGGGATTTGGGACTAGCGGCTCCACCGGGGAGCTGTTTTTT. It specifies CASSSGFGTSGSTGELFF.

The V call is TRBV28, the J call TRBJ2-5; TRBD1 or TRBD2 may be the D gene (5 bases each). V lost 3 bases, J lost 2 bases, and 10 bases lay in between. CDR1 MDHEN and CDR2 SYDVKM come from the germline V gene. This CDR3 comprises 14 residues. CDR3 nucleotides: TGTGCCAGCAGTTTGAGGGGAGTGCAAGAGACCCAGTACTTC. This codes for CASSLRGVQETQYF.

V gene TRBV6-1 combines with J gene TRBJ1-2, with D perhaps TRBD1 (6 bases). Germline V lookup: CDR1 MNHNS, CDR2 SASEGT. Trimming removed 6 bases at V and 2 bases at J, with 13 bases between. This CDR3 contains 14 residues. CDR3 residues: CASRSGGLNYGYTF. DNA for the CDR3: TGTGCCAGCAGGAGTGGGGGGCTGAACTATGGCTACACCTTC.

This chain uses TRBV19 with TRBJ1-2; a possible D gene is TRBD1 (6 bases). CDR1 is LNHDA, CDR2 SQIVND, per germline (reference sequence). V shed 4 bases and J shed 6 bases, with 9 bases lying between them. There are 12 residues in the CDR3. The CDR3 protein is CASSRGRNGYTF. The CDR3 DNA is TGTGCCAGTAGTAGGGGGCGAAATGGCTACACCTTC.

The rearrangement links TRBV2 to TRBJ2-1, with TRBD1 as a possible D gene (5 bases). The ends were cut back, 6 bases at V and 2 bases at J, with 11 bases in the middle. The CDR3 sequence is 14 residues long. Germline assignment: CDR1 SNHLY and CDR2 FYNNEI. The CDR3 protein is CASRGLGPYNEQFF. The CDR3 region has the DNA TGTGCCAGCAGGGGGTTGGGGCCCTACAATGAGCAGTTCTTC.

This clone was seen a few times. The V call is TRBV28, the J call TRBJ2-7, with D perhaps TRBD2 (5 bases). Germline assignment: CDR1 MDHEN and CDR2 SYDVKM. Trimming took off 3 bases at V and 0 bases at J, with 15 bases between the two ends. This CDR3 contains 16 residues. The CDR3 bases are TGTGCCAGCAGTTTGTTTGGCGGGTACACCTCCTACGAGCAGTACTTC. Translating gives CASSLFGGYTSYEQYF.

CDR3 sequence reads: CASSPGTSPTDTQYF. The DNA for the CDR3 is TGTGCCAGCAGCCCTGGGACTAGCCCCACAGATACGCAGTATTTT. This chain links TRBV11-2 with TRBJ2-3; 9 bases line up with TRBD2. The CDR3 is 15 amino acids. V trimming: 5 bases; J trimming: 2 bases; junction bases outside the gene matches: 5. The germline V gene has CDR1 SGHAT and CDR2 FQNNGV.

J is TRBJ2-7 and V is TRBV6-5; TRBD2 aligns across 13 bases. V gave up 6 bases and J gave up 4 bases; unmatched junction bases: 3. The CDR3 consists of 14 residues. CDR1 MNHEY and CDR2 SVGAGI come from the germline V gene. The CDR3 is CASRKGLAGYEQYF. The DNA for the CDR3 is TGTGCCAGCAGAAAGGGACTAGCGGGGTACGAGCAGTACTTC.

The rearrangement joins TRBV10-3 to TRBJ2-7, with D perhaps matching TRBD2 (5 bases). This CDR3 region has 14 residues. Trimming cost V 6 bases and J 0 bases, with 12 bases left between them. Germline CDR1 is ENHRY and CDR2 is SYGVKD. This chain's CDR3 is CAISSGLDSYEQYF. The DNA of the CDR3 is TGTGCCATCAGCTCCGGACTGGACTCCTACGAGCAGTACTTC.

The chain joins TRBV18 to TRBJ2-1, with D uncertain. CDR3 length: 13 amino acids. The V end was cut by 5 bases, the J end by 4 bases, with 9 bases between. Germline V gives CDR1 KGHSH, CDR2 LQKENI. CDR3 nucleotides: TGTGCCAGCTCAAGACTCGATTACAATGAGCAGTTCTTC. It encodes CASSRLDYNEQFF.

The chain uses TRBV6-5 and TRBJ1-1; the D gene is possibly TRBD1 (6 bases). V lost 1 base and J 10 bases, leaving 13 bases between the germline ends. The CDR3 has 13 residues. Germline CDR1 and CDR2: MNHEY and SVGAGI. The CDR3 reads CASSYLGARGAFF. CDR3 DNA sequence: TGTGCCAGCAGTTACTTGGGGGCAAGGGGAGCTTTCTTT.

The genes are TRBV19 and TRBJ1-1; D remains unclear. V was trimmed by 2 bases and J by 3 bases, leaving 7 bases between them. The germline gives CDR1 LNHDA, CDR2 SQIVND (reference sequence). This CDR3 has 13 amino acids. The CDR3 protein is CASSITRDTEAFF. The CDR3 DNA is TGTGCCAGTAGTATAACGCGGGACACTGAAGCTTTCTTT.

V gene TRBV2 combines with J gene TRBJ2-3; possibly TRBD1 for D (5 bases). This CDR3 is built from 13 residues. Germline CDR1 and CDR2: SNHLY and FYNNEI. The V and J ends lost 6 bases and 7 bases respectively, with 14 bases between them. The CDR3 reads CASRNLGVHTQYF. CDR3 DNA sequence: TGTGCCAGCAGAAACTTAGGGGTTCATACGCAGTATTTT.

The CDR3 protein is CASSLEAGERYEQYF. The CDR3, as DNA: TGTGCCAGCAGCTTAGAAGCGGGAGAGAGGTACGAGCAGTACTTC. J is TRBJ2-5 and V is TRBV11-3; 8 positions agree with TRBD2. The J call could be wrong; TRBJ2-7 is a better fit for the DNA end. The CDR3 consists of 15 residues. Germline V gene lookup returns CDR1 SGHNT and CDR2 YENEEA.

The chain recombines TRBV6-1 with TRBJ2-7; tentative D call: TRBD2 (6 bases). The germline gives CDR1 MNHNS, CDR2 SASEGT. V was cut by 4 bases and J by 4 bases, with 14 bases left in between. The length of the CDR3 is 14 residues. The CDR3 region is CASSVAAFSYEQYF. Written as DNA, the CDR3 is TGTGCCAGCAGTGTAGCGGCGTTTTCTTACGAGCAGTACTTC.

This rearrangement joins TRBV6-5 to TRBJ2-5; D not certain. CDR1 and CDR2 (germline): MNHEY, SVGAGI. Between the trimmed V and J ends, which lost 4 bases and 3 bases, there was a span of 9 bases. The length of the CDR3 is 13 residues. The CDR3 reads CASSWAPKETQYF. The CDR3 nucleotides are TGTGCCAGCAGTTGGGCACCAAAAGAGACCCAGTACTTC.

The chain is built from TRBV7-2 and TRBJ2-3; possibly TRBD1 for D (6 bases). This CDR3 is built from 12 residues. Trimming removed 4 bases at V and 6 bases at J, with 8 bases between. Germline V gene sequence: CDR1 SGHTA, CDR2 FQGNSA. The CDR3 coding sequence is TGTGCCAGCAGCTCAGGGGTGGATACGCAGTATTTT. Its protein is CASSSGVDTQYF. The full variable domain, rest sourced from reference TRBV7-2 and TRBJ2-3, is GAGVSQSPSNKVTEKGKDVELRCDPISGHTALYWYRQSLGQGLEFLIYFQGNSAPDKSGLPSDRFSAERTGGSVSTLTIQRTQQEDSAVYLCASSSGVDTQYFGPGTRLTVL.

The gene calls are TRBV28 and TRBJ2-5; TRBD1 agrees at 7 bases. Trimming cost V 1 base and J 4 bases; bases outside gene matches: 3. The CDR3 totals 14 residues. Germline V gene sequence: CDR1 MDHEN, CDR2 SYDVKM. The CDR3 region has the DNA TGTGCCAGCAGTTTATCTGCAGGGGGAGAGACCCAGTACTTC. Its translation is CASSLSAGGETQYF.

The genes are TRBV4-1 and TRBJ2-3; 8 nucleotides align to TRBD2. V was pared by 3 bases and J by 2 bases, with 4 bases of the junction left unmatched. The germline V gene encodes CDR1 MGHRA and CDR2 YSYEKL. The CDR3 runs to 15 residues. The CDR3, as DNA: TGCGCCAGCAGCCAGACTAGCGCCATCACAGATACGCAGTATTTT. Translated: CASSQTSAITDTQYF.

Details on this clone: No conserved phenylalanine or tryptophan ends this CDR3, so it is likely a read error. The rearrangement joins TRBV10-3 to TRBJ2-7; 7 bases are shared with TRBD1. V trimming: 6 bases; J trimming: 2 bases; junction bases outside the gene matches: 4. CDR3 size: 13 residues. Germline CDR1 and CDR2: ENHRY and SYGVKD. The CDR3 is CAISKGQTYEQYL. As DNA, the CDR3 is TGTGCCATCAGCAAGGGACAGACCTACGAGCAGTACCTC.

This chain uses TRBV28 with TRBJ2-5; D remains ambiguous. This CDR3 comprises 16 residues. The V gene's germline CDR1 is MDHEN and CDR2 SYDVKM. Between the trimmed V and J ends, which lost 6 bases and 0 bases, there was a span of 17 bases. The CDR3: CASSPMQISYQETQYF. The CDR3 coding sequence is TGTGCCAGCAGCCCGATGCAGATTTCGTACCAAGAGACCCAGTACTTC.

J is TRBJ1-2 and V is TRBV7-9; weak D call: TRBD1 (5 bases). V was shortened by 4 bases and J by 5 bases, with 8 bases between the two germline ends. The CDR3 is made up of 12 amino acids. The V gene's germline CDR1 is SEHNR and CDR2 FQNEAQ (reference sequence). The CDR3, as DNA: TGTGCCAGCAGCTCAAGACAGTATGGCTACACCTTC. It codes for CASSSRQYGYTF.

The chain is built from TRBV28 and TRBJ2-2, with 9 bases fitting TRBD1. V lost 6 bases to trimming and J lost 5 bases; unmatched junction nucleotides: 7. There are 15 residues in the CDR3. From germline, CDR1 is MDHEN and CDR2 SYDVKM. The CDR3 protein is CASREQGARTGELFF. CDR3 in DNA: TGTGCCAGCAGAGAACAGGGGGCGAGGACCGGGGAGCTGTTTTTT.

This clone was detected once. The V and J genes are TRBV5-5 and TRBJ2-3; D is perhaps TRBD1 (6 bases). In germline, CDR1 is SGHKS, CDR2 YYEKEE (reference sequence). The CDR3 has 15 amino acids. The V and J ends lost 4 bases and 0 bases respectively, with 12 bases between them. For the CDR3, the DNA is TGTGCCAGCAGCCCGCGGACAGCTAGCACAGATACGCAGTATTTT. Its protein product is CASSPRTASTDTQYF.

This rearrangement joins TRBV5-1 to TRBJ1-1, with a weak D call TRBD1 (6 bases). V was shortened by 1 base and J by 5 bases, with 15 bases between the two germline ends. The CDR3 length is 15 residues. Per the germline V gene, CDR1 is SGHRS and CDR2 is YFSETQ. CDR3 nucleotide sequence: TGCGCCAGCAGCTTGTCAGGGGCGGCGGGAACTGAAGCTTTCTTT. Protein product: CASSLSGAAGTEAFF.